This TCR beta chain was identified in a study of CD8+ T cells in alopecia areata. The CDR3 loop spans 13 amino acids. The V gene's germline CDR1 is NNHDY and CDR2 SYVADS. This clone was seen more than once but under ten times. Gene names are the mouse ones. The read is 4 residues too short to cover the CDR3 end, so that end is filled in from the germline J gene. Other DNA sequences in the sample encode the same CDR3. RNA, once extracted, was reverse transcribed into cDNA for use as the sequencing template. Only in-frame clones appear in the TCRdb table, and some are missing; sequencing was by immunoSEQ multiplex PCR. The table lists about 110,000 clones, with no singletons.

Sequencing was performed on lesional skin. The receptor was isolated from a C3H/HeJ mouse with alopecia areata. The mouse line has the MHC haplotype H2-k. This chain links TRBV13-3 with TRBJ2-7; tentative D call: TRBD1 (6 bases). The CDR3 sequence is CASSPPGQYEQYF. CDR3 DNA (partial): TGTGCCAGCAGTCCCCCGGGACAATAT.